This T cell receptor beta chain was found in a study of CD8 T cells in ankylosing spondylitis. General observations from the study: Reportedly, disease-linked clones are significantly enriched in ankylosing spondylitis patients' matched synovial fluid. Ankylosing spondylitis blood appeared to be characterized by a TCR beta motif of roughly eight highly homologous variants.

CDR3 length: 14 amino acids. J was trimmed by 1 base and V by 6 bases; bases with no gene match: 5. A quantitative 5'-RACE method, one with molecular barcodes, was used to make TCR beta libraries. TCRdb re-called the 5' RACE reads through MiXCR, storing one row per CDR3 protein. The table has 200,000 to 300,000 distinct CDR3 sequences, roughly a quarter seen once. This clonotype was detected a few times. The antigen remains unidentified. The genes are TRBV12-3 or TRBV12-4 and TRBJ2-7; TRBD2 agrees at 8 bases. The sequenced sample was blood, either unsorted or a sorted T cell fraction (not recorded which). This sequence was found in a male donor with ankylosing spondylitis or in good health (not recorded which). The CDR3 nucleotides are TGTGCCAGCAGGATTCGGGGGGGATCCTACGAGCAGTACTTC. Protein sequence: CASRIRGGSYEQYF.